The next 19 T cell receptor beta chains were all read from a single sample in a study of shared clonotypes between healthy human individuals. Assay: immunoSEQ multiplex PCR; the TCRdb copy retains only in-frame clones and omits some. The sample lists hundreds of thousands of clones; about 96% were seen once. Sample: naive CD4+ T cells sorted from blood. Subset indicated: CD45RA+ positively selected. The receptor set was obtained from a woman aged 25 to 39 in good health.

The chain uses TRBV18 and TRBJ2-5, with 8 bases matching TRBD1. Germline lookup yields CDR1 KGHSH and CDR2 LQKENI. Losses at the gene ends were 3 bases for V and 1 base for J; bases not matched to a gene: 7. The length of the CDR3 is 16 residues. This CDR3 is CASSPRGQVTQETQYF. CDR3 in DNA: TGTGCCAGCTCACCCAGGGGGCAAGTAACCCAAGAGACCCAGTACTTC.

The chain is built from TRBV6-5 and TRBJ1-4; 7 positions agree with TRBD1. V gave up 0 bases and J gave up 4 bases; unmatched junction bases: 2. From germline, CDR1 is MNHEY and CDR2 SVGAGI. The CDR3 consists of 15 residues. The CDR3 coding sequence is TGTGCCAGCAGTTACTCCGACAGGGTTAATGAAAAACTGTTTTTT. This sequence encodes CASSYSDRVNEKLFF.

V gene TRBV19 combines with J gene TRBJ1-1; D unclear. The germline V gene encodes CDR1 LNHDA and CDR2 SQIVND (reference sequence). The ends were cut back, 0 bases at V and 8 bases at J, with 13 bases in the middle. This CDR3 has 14 amino acids. The CDR3 region is CASSIDPRGFEAFF. CDR3 nucleotides: TGTGCCAGTAGTATAGATCCACGGGGTTTCGAAGCTTTCTTT. The entire variable domain, with the rest obtained from reference TRBV19 and TRBJ1-1, is as follows: DGGITQSPKYLFRKEGQNVTLSCEQNLNHDAMYWYRQDPGQGLRLIYYSQIVNDFQKGDIAEGYSVSREKKESFPLTVTSAQKNPTAFYLCASSIDPRGFEAFFGQGTRLTVV.

V is TRBV19 and J is TRBJ1-5; 9 bases are a match to TRBD1. V gave up 6 bases and J gave up 9 bases; unmatched junction bases: 9. Germline CDR1 and CDR2: LNHDA and SQIVND (reference sequence). This CDR3 region has 14 residues. The CDR3 bases are TGTGCCAGTAGCCCTACCGGGACAGGGTCGCCCCAGCATTTT. Protein sequence: CASSPTGTGSPQHF. The variable domain in full, with the rest retrieved from reference TRBV19 and TRBJ1-5, is DGGITQSPKYLFRKEGQNVTLSCEQNLNHDAMYWYRQDPGQGLRLIYYSQIVNDFQKGDIAEGYSVSREKKESFPLTVTSAQKNPTAFYLCASSPTGTGSPQHFGDGTRLSIL.

This chain connects TRBV19 to TRBJ2-7; TRBD1 is a possible D gene (6 bases). The V gene lost 1 base and the J gene lost 0 bases, with 7 bases spanning the gap. CDR1 is LNHDA and CDR2 is SQIVND in the germline V gene (reference sequence). This CDR3 is built from 14 residues. CDR3 coding DNA: TGTGCCAGTAGTATAGCGGACAGCTCCTACGAGCAGTACTTC. Translation: CASSIADSSYEQYF.

On this clone: This CDR3 is also generated by other DNA sequences in the sample. The chain carries TRBV28 and TRBJ2-3; D unclear. The CDR3 consists of 12 residues. Germline loops: CDR1 MDHEN, CDR2 SYDVKM. V was pared by 5 bases and J by 2 bases, with 5 bases between. CDR3 protein: CASSTYTDTQYF. The CDR3 DNA reads TGTGCCAGCAGTACATACACAGATACGCAGTATTTT.

V is TRBV30 and J is TRBJ1-5; a possible D gene is TRBD1 (6 bases). The CDR3 consists of 16 residues. With 2 bases removed from V and 0 bases from J, the gap between germline ends came to 14 bases. Germline assignment: CDR1 GTSNPN and CDR2 SVGIG (reference sequence). The CDR3 spells CAWSKPPGDSNQPQHF. For the CDR3, the DNA is TGTGCCTGGAGTAAACCCCCAGGGGATAGCAATCAGCCCCAGCATTTT.

This clone was picked up one time. This chain uses TRBV5-5 with TRBJ1-5; D gene unclear. V lost 0 bases to trimming and J lost 4 bases, with 8 bases between them. CDR1 is SGHKS and CDR2 is YYEKEE in the germline V gene (reference sequence). This CDR3 is built from 14 residues. Here the CDR3 DNA reads TGTGCCAGCAGCTTGGGGCAGAAGAATCAGCCCCAGCATTTT. Translated, it gives CASSLGQKNQPQHF.

The chain joins TRBV2 to TRBJ1-4; 11 bases align to TRBD1. The V segment lost 4 bases and the J segment 8 bases; nucleotides outside the gene matches: 6. CDR1 and CDR2 (germline): SNHLY, FYNNEI. The CDR3 is 15 residues long. CDR3 in DNA: TGTGCCAGCAGTGTTGAGGGACAGGGGGACGAAAAACTGTTTTTT. Its translation is CASSVEGQGDEKLFF.

This chain links TRBV19 with TRBJ2-1; 8 nucleotides match TRBD1. Germline V CDR1 and CDR2: LNHDA, SQIVND (reference sequence). The CDR3 spans 15 residues. The junction had 11 bases not matched to a gene; V was cut back by 6 bases and J by 7 bases. The CDR3 reads CASSTQGGLWNEQFF. In DNA form, the CDR3 reads TGTGCCAGTAGCACACAGGGGGGTTTGTGGAATGAGCAGTTCTTC.

The V call is TRBV10-3, the J call TRBJ2-5, with D unclear. The length of the CDR3 is 13 residues. In germline, CDR1 is ENHRY, CDR2 SYGVKD. V dropped 4 bases and J dropped 2 bases, with 8 bases sitting between them. CDR3 region: CAISGSGQETQYF. The CDR3 DNA sequence: TGTGCCATCAGTGGAAGTGGGCAAGAGACCCAGTACTTC.

The chain carries TRBV5-1 and TRBJ2-4, with no clear D. The CDR3 extends over 14 amino acids. Trimming removed 4 bases from V and 1 base from J, with 9 bases in between. Germline V CDR1 and CDR2: SGHRS, YFSETQ. This chain's CDR3 is CASSRDGAKNIQYF. The CDR3 DNA follows: TGCGCCAGCAGCCGCGACGGCGCCAAAAACATTCAGTACTTC.

The V and J genes are TRBV11-2 and TRBJ2-3, with 9 positions matching TRBD2. V dropped 2 bases and J dropped 0; count of bases not matched to a gene: 3. CDR3 length: 16 amino acids. From germline, CDR1 is SGHAT and CDR2 FQNNGV. The CDR3 loop reads CASSLTSGRSTDTQYF. In DNA form, the CDR3 reads TGTGCCAGCAGCTTAACTAGCGGGCGGAGCACAGATACGCAGTATTTT.

This sequence joins TRBV11-2 and TRBJ2-7, with 9 bases identical to TRBD2. Germline CDR1 is SGHAT and CDR2 is FQNNGV. V trimming: 1 base; J trimming: 4 bases; junction bases outside the gene matches: 11. CDR3 length equals 17 residues. The chain's CDR3 is CASSLGGGRAGGYEQYF. CDR3 sequence (DNA): TGTGCCAGCAGCTTAGGAGGGGGTCGAGCGGGAGGATACGAGCAGTACTTC. Combining the CDR3 with reference TRBV11-2 and TRBJ2-7 gives the whole variable domain EAGVAQSPRYKIIEKRQSVAFWCNPISGHATLYWYQQILGQGPKLLIQFQNNGVVDDSQLPKDRFSAERLKGVDSTLKIQPAKLEDSAVYLCASSLGGGRAGGYEQYFGPGTRLTVT.

This clone was counted once. J is TRBJ1-2 and V is TRBV9; 11 positions match TRBD1. Trimming at V came to 4 bases and at J to 8 bases, leaving 10 bases not matched to a gene. The CDR3 is made up of 15 amino acids. Germline V gives CDR1 SGDLS, CDR2 YYNGEE. CDR3 sequence reads: CASSTPPRDRGGYTF. As DNA, the CDR3 is TGTGCCAGCAGCACCCCCCCCCGGGACAGGGGGGGCTACACCTTC.

The chain is built from TRBV7-9 and TRBJ2-7, with TRBD1 matching over 11 bases. With 3 bases clipped from V and 3 bases from J, the junction kept 1 base outside the gene matches. The CDR3 extends over 14 amino acids. Germline V gene data show CDR1 as SEHNR and CDR2 as FQNEAQ (reference sequence). CDR3 nucleotides: TGTGCCAGCAGCTTCGGGACAGGGGGCTACGAGCAGTACTTC. It yields the protein CASSFGTGGYEQYF.

This clone was seen more than once but under ten times. This sequence joins TRBV28 and TRBJ1-1; no reliable D call. Deletions cut 4 bases from V and 11 bases from J, with 11 bases between. Germline-derived CDR1 and CDR2 are MDHEN and SYDVKM. CDR3 length: 11 amino acids. CDR3 sequence (DNA): TGTGCCAGCAGTTCCGGTGGTGGCGCTTTCTTT. Protein product: CASSSGGGAFF.

The chain links TRBV5-1 to TRBJ2-3, with 12 bases that match TRBD2. V was clipped by 4 bases and J by 0 bases; unmatched bases: 9. The CDR3 contains 18 residues. The germline gives CDR1 SGHRS, CDR2 YFSETQ. CDR3 residues: CASSGGGLAGGSTDTQYF. As DNA, the CDR3 is TGCGCCAGCAGCGGAGGGGGACTAGCGGGTGGGAGCACAGATACGCAGTATTTT.

This clone was recorded once. The gene calls are TRBV7-6 and TRBJ2-5, with a weak D call TRBD2 (5 bases). The CDR3 consists of 14 residues. Germline V lookup: CDR1 SGHVS, CDR2 FNYEAQ. The ends were cut back, 5 bases at V and 5 bases at J, with 15 bases in the middle. The CDR3 DNA sequence: TGTGCCAGCAGCCCCTCCGGGATACGCGAGACCCAGTACTTC. It codes for CASSPSGIRETQYF.